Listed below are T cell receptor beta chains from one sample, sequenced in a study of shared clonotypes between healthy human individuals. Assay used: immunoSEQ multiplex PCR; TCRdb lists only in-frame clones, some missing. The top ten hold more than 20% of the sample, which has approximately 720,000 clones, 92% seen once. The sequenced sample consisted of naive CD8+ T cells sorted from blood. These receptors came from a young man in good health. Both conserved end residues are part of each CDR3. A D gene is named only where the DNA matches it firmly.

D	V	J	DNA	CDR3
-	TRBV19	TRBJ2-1	TGTGCCAGTAACTTCGATGTGGGGGACTCTTACAATGAGCAGTTCTTC	CASNFDVGDSYNEQFF
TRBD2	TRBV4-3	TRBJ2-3	TGCGCCAGCAGCCGAGCAGCTCTAGCGGGTAGCACAGATACGCAGTATTTT	CASSRAALAGSTDTQYF
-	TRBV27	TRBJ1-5	TGTGCCAGCAGTACCAATAGCAATCAGCCCCAGCATTTT	CASSTNSNQPQHF
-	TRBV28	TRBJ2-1	TGTGCCAGCAGTTTGGGGCTCGTCCTGCGGGAAGGGTACAATGAGCAGTTCTTC	CASSLGLVLREGYNEQFF
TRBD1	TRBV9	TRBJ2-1	TGTGCCAGCAGCGGTACCGGGACAGGGGTCGGGAGGGCAAATGAGCAGTTCTTC	CASSGTGTGVGRANEQFF
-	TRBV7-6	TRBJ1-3	TGTGCCAGCAGCTTTGCCGCCTCTGGAAACACCATATATTTT	CASSFAASGNTIYF
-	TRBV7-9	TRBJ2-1	TGTGCCAGCAGCCCCCAAGGGTCCCTAGGTTGGAATGAGCAGTTCTTC	CASSPQGSLGWNEQFF
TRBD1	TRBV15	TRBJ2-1	TGTGCCACCAGCAGAGGAACGGGACAGAACTACAATGAGCAGTTCTTC	CATSRGTGQNYNEQFF
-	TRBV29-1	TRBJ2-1	TGCAGCGCCCCCGGCAGGGGCCATTACAATGAGCAGTTCTTC	CSAPGRGHYNEQFF
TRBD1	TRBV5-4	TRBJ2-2	TGTGCCAGCAGCCTACAGGGGGCTGGGGGGACCGGGGAGCTGTTTTTT	CASSLQGAGGTGELFF